The TCR beta chain under discussion was sequenced for a study of Ad26.COV2.S vaccination and SARS-CoV-2 variants. The protocol was immunoSEQ multiplex PCR, while the TCRdb copy is restricted to in-frame clones and leaves out a portion. The data show about 370,000 clones, approximately 89% seen once. Indicated treatment: roughly 19 received Ad26.COV2.S at low or high dose, single or two shots; several received placebo; per-sample allocation not given. At day 63 after the first vaccine or placebo injection, samples were drawn. This CDR3 region has 16 residues. The germline gives CDR1 LGHNA, CDR2 YNFKEQ. The V gene end was trimmed by 3 bases and the J gene end by 5 bases; junction bases not matched to a gene: 11.

V usage is TRBV4-2 and J usage is TRBJ2-5; TRBD1 aligns across 8 bases. The material was peripheral blood, obtained in a trial of Ad26.COV2.S vaccine versus placebo. This receptor was obtained from a person between 18 and 60 years old who received the Ad26.COV2.S COVID-19 vaccine or a placebo. CDR3 nucleotide sequence: TGTGCCAGCAGCCAGGGTACCGCAGGGGGCGTGGAGACCCAGTACTTC. Protein product: CASSQGTAGGVETQYF.